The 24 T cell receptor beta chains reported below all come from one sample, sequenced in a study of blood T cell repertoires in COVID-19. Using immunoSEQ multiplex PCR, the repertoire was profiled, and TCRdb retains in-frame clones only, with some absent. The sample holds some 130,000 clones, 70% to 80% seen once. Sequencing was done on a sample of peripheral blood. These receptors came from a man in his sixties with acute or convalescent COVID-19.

The CDR3 loop is CASSEGGGGVAFF. Written as DNA, the CDR3 is TGTGCCAGCAGTGAGGGGGGAGGTGGTGTAGCTTTCTTT. The genes are TRBV2 and TRBJ1-1, with D possibly being TRBD1 (5 bases). The CDR3 extends over 13 amino acids. Germline CDR1 reads SNHLY; CDR2 reads FYNNEI. V lost 3 bases and J 10 bases, leaving 15 bases between the germline ends.

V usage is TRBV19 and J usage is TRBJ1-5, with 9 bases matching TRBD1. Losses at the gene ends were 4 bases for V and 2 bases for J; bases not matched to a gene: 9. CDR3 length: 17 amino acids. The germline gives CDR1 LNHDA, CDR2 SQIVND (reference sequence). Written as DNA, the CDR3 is TGTGCCAGTAGTAATCCGGGACAGGGACGAGGCAATCAGCCCCAGCATTTT. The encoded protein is CASSNPGQGRGNQPQHF.

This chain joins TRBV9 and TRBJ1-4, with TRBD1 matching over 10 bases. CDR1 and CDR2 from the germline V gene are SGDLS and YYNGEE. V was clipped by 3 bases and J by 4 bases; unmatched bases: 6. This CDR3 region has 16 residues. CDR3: CASSGLRDRGNEKLFF. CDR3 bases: TGTGCCAGCAGCGGGCTCCGGGACAGGGGTAATGAAAAACTGTTTTTT. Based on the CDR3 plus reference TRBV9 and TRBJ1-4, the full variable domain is DSGVTQTPKHLITATGQRVTLRCSPRSGDLSVYWYQQSLDQGLQFLIQYYNGEERAKGNILERFSAQQFPDLHSELNLSSLELGDSALYFCASSGLRDRGNEKLFFGSGTQLSVL.

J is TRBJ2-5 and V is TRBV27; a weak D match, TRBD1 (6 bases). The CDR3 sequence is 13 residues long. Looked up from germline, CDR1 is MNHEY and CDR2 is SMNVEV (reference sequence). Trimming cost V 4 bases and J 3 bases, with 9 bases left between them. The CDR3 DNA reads TGTGCCAGCAGTTGGGGGCTGGAAGAGACCCAGTACTTC. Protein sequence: CASSWGLEETQYF.

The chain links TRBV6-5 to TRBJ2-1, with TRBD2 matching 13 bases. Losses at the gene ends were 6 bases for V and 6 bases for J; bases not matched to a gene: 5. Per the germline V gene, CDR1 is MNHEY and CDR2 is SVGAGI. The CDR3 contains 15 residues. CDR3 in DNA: TGTGCCAGCAGATTCGGACTAGCGGGAGTCAATGAGCAGTTCTTC. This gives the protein CASRFGLAGVNEQFF.

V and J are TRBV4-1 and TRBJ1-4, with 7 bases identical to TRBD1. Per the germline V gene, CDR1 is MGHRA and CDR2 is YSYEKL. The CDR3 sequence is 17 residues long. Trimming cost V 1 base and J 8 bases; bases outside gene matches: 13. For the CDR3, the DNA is TGCGCCAGCAGCCAAGTAGGTTCAGAGGGGGCATGGGAAAAACTGTTTTTT. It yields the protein CASSQVGSEGAWEKLFF.

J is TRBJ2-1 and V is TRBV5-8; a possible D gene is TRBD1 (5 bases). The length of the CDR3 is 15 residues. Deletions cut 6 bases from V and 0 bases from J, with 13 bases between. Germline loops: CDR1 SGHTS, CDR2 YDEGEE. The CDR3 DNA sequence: TGTGCCAGCACCCCCCAGGGCTTCTCCTACAATGAGCAGTTCTTC. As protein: CASTPQGFSYNEQFF.

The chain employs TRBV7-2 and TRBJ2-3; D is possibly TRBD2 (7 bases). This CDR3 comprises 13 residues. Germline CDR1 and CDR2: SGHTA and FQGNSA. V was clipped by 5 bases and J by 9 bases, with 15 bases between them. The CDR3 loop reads CASSPKGGETQYF. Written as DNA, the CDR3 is TGTGCCAGCAGCCCCAAAGGGGGGGAAACGCAGTATTTT.

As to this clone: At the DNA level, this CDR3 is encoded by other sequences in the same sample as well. For the CDR3, the DNA is TGTGCCAGCAGTCCCGGTACCTTGGACACTGAAGCTTTCTTT. Its protein product is CASSPGTLDTEAFF. This chain links TRBV28 with TRBJ1-1, with D hard to call. This CDR3 contains 14 residues. The germline V gene encodes CDR1 MDHEN and CDR2 SYDVKM. V was pared by 5 bases and J by 3 bases, with 13 bases between.

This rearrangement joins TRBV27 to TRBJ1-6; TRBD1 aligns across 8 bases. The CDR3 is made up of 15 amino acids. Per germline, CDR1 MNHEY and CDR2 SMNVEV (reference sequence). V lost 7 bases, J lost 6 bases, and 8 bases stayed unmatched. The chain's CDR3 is CASTNGQGVNSPLHF. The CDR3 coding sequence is TGTGCCAGCACCAATGGACAGGGCGTTAATTCACCCCTCCACTTT.

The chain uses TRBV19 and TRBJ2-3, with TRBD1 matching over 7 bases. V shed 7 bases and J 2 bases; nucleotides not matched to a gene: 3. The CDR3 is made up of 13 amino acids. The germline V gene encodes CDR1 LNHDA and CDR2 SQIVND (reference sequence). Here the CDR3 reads CASKDRNTDTQYF. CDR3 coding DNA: TGTGCCAGTAAGGACAGGAACACAGATACGCAGTATTTT.

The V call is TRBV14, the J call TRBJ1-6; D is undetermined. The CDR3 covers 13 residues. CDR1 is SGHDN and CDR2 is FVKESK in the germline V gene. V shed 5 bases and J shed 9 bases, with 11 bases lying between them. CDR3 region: CASSAIRVSPLHF. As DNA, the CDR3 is TGTGCCAGCAGCGCGATTCGAGTTTCACCCCTCCACTTT. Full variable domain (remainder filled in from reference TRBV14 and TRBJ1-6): EAGVTQFPSHSVIEKGQTVTLRCDPISGHDNLYWYRRVMGKEIKFLLHFVKESKQDESGMPNNRFLAERTGGTYSTLKVQPAELEDSGVYFCASSAIRVSPLHFGNGTRLTVT.

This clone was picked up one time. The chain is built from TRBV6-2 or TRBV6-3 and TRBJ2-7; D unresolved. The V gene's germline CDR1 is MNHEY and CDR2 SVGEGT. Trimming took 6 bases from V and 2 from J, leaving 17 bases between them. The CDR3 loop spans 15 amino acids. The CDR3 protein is CASSPPRQSPYEQYF. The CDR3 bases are TGTGCCAGCAGCCCTCCTAGGCAGAGCCCCTACGAGCAGTACTTC.

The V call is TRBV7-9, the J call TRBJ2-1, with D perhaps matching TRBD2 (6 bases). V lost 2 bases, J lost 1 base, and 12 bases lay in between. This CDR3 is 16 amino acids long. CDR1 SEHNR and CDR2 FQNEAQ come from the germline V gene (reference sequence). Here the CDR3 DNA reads TGTGCCAGCAGCTTACGGGCGGGACCGTCCTACAATGAGCAGTTCTTC. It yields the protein CASSLRAGPSYNEQFF. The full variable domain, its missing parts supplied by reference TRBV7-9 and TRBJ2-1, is DTGVSQNPRHKITKRGQNVTFRCDPISEHNRLYWYRQTLGQGPEFLTYFQNEAQLEKSRLLSDRFSAERPKGSFSTLEIQRTEQGDSAMYLCASSLRAGPSYNEQFFGPGTRLTVL.

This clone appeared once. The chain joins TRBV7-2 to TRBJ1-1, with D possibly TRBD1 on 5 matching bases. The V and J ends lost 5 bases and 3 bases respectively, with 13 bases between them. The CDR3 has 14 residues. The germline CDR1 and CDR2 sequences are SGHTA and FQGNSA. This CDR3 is CASSLQGLDTEAFF. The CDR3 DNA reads TGTGCCAGCAGCCTTCAGGGCTTAGACACTGAAGCTTTCTTT.

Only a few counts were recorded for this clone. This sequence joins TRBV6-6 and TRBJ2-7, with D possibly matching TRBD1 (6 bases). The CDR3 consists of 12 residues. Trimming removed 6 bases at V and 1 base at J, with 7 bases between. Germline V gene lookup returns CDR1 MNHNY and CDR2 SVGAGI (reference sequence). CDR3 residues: CASRTGSYEQYF. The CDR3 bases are TGTGCCAGCAGGACAGGTTCCTACGAGCAGTACTTC.

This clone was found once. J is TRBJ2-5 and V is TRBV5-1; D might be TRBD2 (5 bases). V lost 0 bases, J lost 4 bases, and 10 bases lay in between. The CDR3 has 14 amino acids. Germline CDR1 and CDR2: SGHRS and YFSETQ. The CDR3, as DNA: TGCGCCAGCAGCTTGGAAGCTAGCAGAGAGACCCAGTACTTC. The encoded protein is CASSLEASRETQYF. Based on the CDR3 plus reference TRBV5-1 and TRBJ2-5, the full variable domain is KAGVTQTPRYLIKTRGQQVTLSCSPISGHRSVSWYQQTPGQGLQFLFEYFSETQRNKGNFPGRFSGRQFSNSRSEMNVSTLELGDSALYLCASSLEASRETQYFGPGTRLLVL.

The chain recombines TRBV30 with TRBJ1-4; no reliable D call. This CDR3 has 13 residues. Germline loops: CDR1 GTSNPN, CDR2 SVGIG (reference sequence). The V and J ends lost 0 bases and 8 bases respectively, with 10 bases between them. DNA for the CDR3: TGTGCCTGGAGTGTACTTCCGGGGGAAAAACTGTTTTTT. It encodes CAWSVLPGEKLFF.

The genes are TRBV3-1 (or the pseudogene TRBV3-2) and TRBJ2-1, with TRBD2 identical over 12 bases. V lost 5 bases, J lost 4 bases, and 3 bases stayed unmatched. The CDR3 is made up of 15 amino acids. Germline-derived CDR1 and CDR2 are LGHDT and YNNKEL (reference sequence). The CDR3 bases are TGTGCCAGCAGCAATGGACTAGCGGGATACAATGAGCAGTTCTTC. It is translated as CASSNGLAGYNEQFF.

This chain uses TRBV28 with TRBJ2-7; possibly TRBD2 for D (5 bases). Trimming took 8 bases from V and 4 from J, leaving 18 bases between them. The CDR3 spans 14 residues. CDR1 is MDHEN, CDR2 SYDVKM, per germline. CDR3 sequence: CASRRRELSYEQYF. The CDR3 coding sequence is TGTGCCAGCCGCCGTAGGGAGCTCTCGTACGAGCAGTACTTC.

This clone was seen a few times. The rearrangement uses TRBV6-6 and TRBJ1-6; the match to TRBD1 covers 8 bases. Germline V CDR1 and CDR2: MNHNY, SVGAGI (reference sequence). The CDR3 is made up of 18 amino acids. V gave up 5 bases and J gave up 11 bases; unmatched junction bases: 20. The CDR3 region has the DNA TGTGCCAGCAGTCCGATCCCCTTCTCGACAGGGGAGAATCCACCCCTCCACTTT. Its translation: CASSPIPFSTGENPPLHF.

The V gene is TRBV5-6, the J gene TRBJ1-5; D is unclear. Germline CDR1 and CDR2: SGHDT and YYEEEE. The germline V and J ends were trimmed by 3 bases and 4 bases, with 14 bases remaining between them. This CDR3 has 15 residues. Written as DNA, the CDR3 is TGTGCCAGCAGCTCCGCTTATTCTCGGAATCAGCCCCAGCATTTT. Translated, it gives CASSSAYSRNQPQHF.

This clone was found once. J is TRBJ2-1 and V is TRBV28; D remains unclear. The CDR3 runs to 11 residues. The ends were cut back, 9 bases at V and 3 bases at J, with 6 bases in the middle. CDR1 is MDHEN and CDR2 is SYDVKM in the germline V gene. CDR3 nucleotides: TGTGCCAGTTTCAACTACAATGAGCAGTTCTTC. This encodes CASFNYNEQFF.

The CDR3 DNA reads as TGTGCCAGTAGTATAGTTGCGGGAGGTGGAAATGAGCAGTTCTTC. Residues: CASSIVAGGGNEQFF. The V gene is TRBV19, the J gene TRBJ2-1; 8 nucleotides line up with TRBD2. The CDR3 totals 15 residues. Trimming took 1 base from V and 7 from J; bases not matched to a gene: 6. Germline CDR1 and CDR2: LNHDA and SQIVND (reference sequence).